This T cell receptor (beta chain) derives from a study of shared clonotypes between healthy human individuals. Deep-level running was used for the assay. Repertoires were generated with immunoSEQ multiplex PCR, while TCRdb's copy carries only in-frame clones and drops some. The sample records 2 million to 2.5 million clones, roughly 93% being singletons. This CDR3 has 16 residues. Germline trimming cut 1 base from V and 5 bases from J; bases unmatched to any gene: 9. Germline CDR1 and CDR2: KGHSH and LQKENI. Sequencing input: naive CD4+ T cells from PBMCs. Subset reported: CD45RA+ positively selected. This sequence joins TRBV18 and TRBJ2-3, with TRBD1 matching 7 bases. The receptor was derived from a man aged 18 to 30 in good health. Some clones in this sample may be carry-over from other donors' samples. The CDR3 DNA follows: TGTGCCAGCTCACCACTACCACAGGGGTTCAAAGATACGCAGTATTTT. It specifies CASSPLPQGFKDTQYF.